Listed below are T cell receptor beta chains from one sample, sequenced in a study of spatial heterogeneity in lung cancer. TCRdb re-called the 5' RACE reads through MiXCR, storing one row per CDR3 protein. Here the sample spans roughly 10,000 distinct CDR3 sequences, roughly 5% being singletons. The input for sequencing was PBMCs, taken at surgery. The origin of the receptors is a male donor with early-stage non-small cell lung cancer. The CDR3 runs from the conserved cysteine through the conserved F or W. Each record gives: CDR3 DNA, CDR3 protein, D gene, J gene, CDR3 length, clone size, V gene. D genes are given only for firm matches. Size tells how often a clone was seen (once, few, many) or the class of an expanded clone, and some rows leave it out.

TGTGCCAGCAGAACCCCGGGAGTCGGCGAGCAGTACTTC CASRTPGVGEQYF - TRBJ2-7 13 few TRBV28
TGTGCCAGCAGCCAAGTCACGGGAGTCATCACAGATACGCAGTATTTT CASSQVTGVITDTQYF - TRBJ2-3 16 few TRBV14
TGTGCCAGCAGCTTAGGTAGGGGGGGAATAGACGGCACAGATACGCAGTATTTT CASSLGRGGIDGTDTQYF - TRBJ2-3 18 many TRBV7-6
TGTGCCAGCAGGGACAGCGGGTTGAACACCGGGGAGCTGTTTTTT CASRDSGLNTGELFF - TRBJ2-2 15 many TRBV14
TGCAGTGCGAGACACGGGGCGCTAGCCAAAAACATTCAGTACTTC CSARHGALAKNIQYF - TRBJ2-4 15 - TRBV20-1
TGTGCCAGCGAAAATGACAGGGCAGACACTGAAGCTTTCTTT CASENDRADTEAFF TRBD1 TRBJ1-1 14 many TRBV13
TGTGCCAGCAGCTCGACAGCTAACTATGGCTACACCTTC CASSSTANYGYTF - TRBJ1-2 13 many TRBV7-3
TGTGCCAGCAGCACTAGCGAGAATACGCAGTATTTT CASSTSENTQYF TRBD2 TRBJ2-3 12 many TRBV7-2
TGTGCCAGCAGCCCCTGGACTAGCGCCGCCGAGCAGTACTTC CASSPWTSAAEQYF TRBD2 TRBJ2-7 14 many TRBV11-1
TGTGCCAGCAGTGAGGGAACACAGCCCAATCAGCCCCAGCATTTT CASSEGTQPNQPQHF - TRBJ1-5 15 many TRBV2
TGTGCCAGCAGCAAAGCCAGGGACAATTCACCCCTCCACTTT CASSKARDNSPLHF - TRBJ1-6 14 many TRBV21-1
TGTGCCATCGCGAGACAGACTCAAAAGTTCTTC CAIARQTQKFF - TRBJ2-1 11 medium-sized TRBV6-2/TRBV6-3
TGTGCCAGCAGTACGGAAGGCACAGATACGCAGTATTTT CASSTEGTDTQYF - TRBJ2-3 13 many TRBV2
TGTGCCAGCAGCCCTCTGACGGAGGACTCCTACGAGCAGTACTTC CASSPLTEDSYEQYF - TRBJ2-7 15 many TRBV7-9
TGTGCCAGCTCACCGGGAGCGGGAGGGGCCCTACCCTACGAGCAGTACTTC CASSPGAGGALPYEQYF TRBD2 TRBJ2-7 17 many TRBV18
TGTGCCAGCAGCTCCGCAGGGGGTAGTGGCTACACCTTC CASSSAGGSGYTF TRBD1 TRBJ1-2 13 many TRBV5-4
TGTGCCACCAGCGCGCGGGGCTACGAGCAGTACTTC CATSARGYEQYF - TRBJ2-7 12 many TRBV24-1
TGTGCCAGCAGCTTAGAGTCAGGGTTTGGGACTGAAGCTTTCTTT CASSLESGFGTEAFF - TRBJ1-1 15 medium-sized TRBV7-8
TGTGCCAGTAGTATCAGGGACACTTTCCTCACAGATACGCAGTATTTT CASSIRDTFLTDTQYF - TRBJ2-3 16 few TRBV19
TGCGCCAGCAGCGCACACCAGGACAGGGGAGAGGCAGCTTTCTTT CASSAHQDRGEAAFF TRBD1 TRBJ1-1 15 medium-sized TRBV5-1
TGTGCCAGCAGCTTAGAGGGCTACACCTACGATGAGCAGTTCTTC CASSLEGYTYDEQFF - TRBJ2-1 15 many TRBV7-2
TGTGCCAGCAGTGGGACGGATTACTCTGGGGCCAACGTCCTGACTTTC CASSGTDYSGANVLTF - TRBJ2-6 16 few TRBV28
TGTGCCAGTAGTCCATCTCTATCTAGCGGGAGGAATGAGCAGTTCTTC CASSPSLSSGRNEQFF TRBD2 TRBJ2-1 16 many TRBV19
TGTGCCAGCAGACCCACAGGGACCCGTGAAAAACTGTTTTTT CASRPTGTREKLFF - TRBJ1-4 14 many TRBV2
TGTGCCAGCAGCCCCCGACAAGCCTACAATGAGCAGTTCTTC CASSPRQAYNEQFF - TRBJ2-1 14 - TRBV21-1
TGTGCCAGCAGCTGGGGACAGGGGTCATACACTGAAGCTTTCTTT CASSWGQGSYTEAFF TRBD1 TRBJ1-1 15 medium-sized TRBV3-1
TGCGCCAGCAGCTTAGCCCTACGGACAGTAAAAGGCTATGGCTACACCTTC CASSLALRTVKGYGYTF - TRBJ1-2 17 many TRBV5-1
TGCAGCGCCAGAGAACGGTATGGCTACACCTTC CSARERYGYTF - TRBJ1-2 11 many TRBV29-1
TGTGCCAGCAGCTACCGGGGACTACCCTCCACAGATACGCAGTATTTT CASSYRGLPSTDTQYF TRBD2 TRBJ2-3 16 many TRBV7-2
TGCAGCGTTGTACAGGGGGGACAAGAGACCCAGTACTTC CSVVQGGQETQYF TRBD1 TRBJ2-5 13 many TRBV29-1
TGTGCCAGCACCAAACAGGGAGCGGGCAATCAGCCCCAGCATTTT CASTKQGAGNQPQHF - TRBJ1-5 15 many TRBV12-3/TRBV12-4
TGCAGCGTTGAAGATCGAGGGAGGGGGCATAACTATGGCTACACCTTC CSVEDRGRGHNYGYTF TRBD1 TRBJ1-2 16 medium-sized TRBV29-1
TGCAGTGCTCCCCGGGACTACGAGCAGTACTTC CSAPRDYEQYF - TRBJ2-7 11 many TRBV20-1
TGCAGCGTCGAGGGGACTAGCGGGGTGGAGACCCAGTACTTC CSVEGTSGVETQYF TRBD2 TRBJ2-5 14 - TRBV29-1
TGTGCCAGCAGCTTAAGGGACACAGTAGATACGCAGTATTTT CASSLRDTVDTQYF - TRBJ2-3 14 many TRBV7-2